The text below deals with one T cell receptor beta chain. Its ends do not fully match the called genes, so a read error is possible. CDR1 and CDR2 (germline): MGHRA, YSYEKL. The CDR3 has 14 amino acids. No cell sorting was done before RNA was extracted from the tissue. Chemotherapy-naive patients with new lung cancer underwent thoracic surgery in China, August–November 2014. The sample originates from a study of tumor and adjacent non-tumor tissue in lung cancer. The library came from three nested PCR rounds adapted from ARM-PCR protocols. TCRdb re-derived calls from the multiplex PCR reads in MiXCR, one entry per CDR3 protein. This table holds around 99,000 distinct CDR3 sequences, around 80% found once.

V usage is TRBV4-1 and J usage is TRBJ2-3; D unresolved. The source is a woman aged 55-75 years with non-small cell lung cancer. Sequencing used lung tumor tissue. CDR3 bases: TGCGCCAGCAGCCAAGTTCAAAAGCCAGATACGCGGTATTTT. This sequence encodes CASSQVQKPDTRYF.